These 23 T cell receptor beta chains share one sample of origin, sequenced in a study of CD8 T cells in ankylosing spondylitis. TCRdb itself ran the 5' RACE reads through MiXCR, one entry per CDR3 protein. This sample has 200,000 to 300,000 distinct CDR3 sequences, with over 30% found just once. The sequencing sample was made of blood, either unsorted or a sorted T cell fraction (not recorded which). These receptors all stem from a male donor with ankylosing spondylitis or in good health (not recorded which).

The table lists this clonotype with a few counts. The chain is built from TRBV6-1 and TRBJ2-3; D possibly matches TRBD1 or TRBD2 (7 bases each). The V gene lost 7 bases and the J gene lost 0 bases, with 11 bases spanning the gap. CDR1 is MNHNS, CDR2 SASEGT, per germline. This CDR3 has 14 amino acids. This CDR3 reads CASTQGGSTDTQYF. CDR3 nucleotide sequence: TGTGCCAGCACCCAGGGGGGGAGCACAGATACGCAGTATTTT.

The rearrangement joins TRBV20-1 to TRBJ2-5; D call uncertain. The CDR3 contains 12 residues. V gave up 3 bases and J gave up 5 bases, with 10 bases separating them. Germline assignment: CDR1 DFQATT and CDR2 SNEGSKA (reference sequence). The CDR3 nucleotides read TGCAGTGCTAGTACCCCCCCCGAGACCCAGTACTTC. It encodes CSASTPPETQYF.

This clonotype appeared a few times. The chain is built from TRBV15 and TRBJ2-3; a possible D gene is TRBD1 (5 bases). Trimming took 0 bases from V and 1 from J, leaving 8 bases between them. The CDR3 sequence is 15 residues long. CDR1 is LNHNV, CDR2 YYDKDF, per germline (reference sequence). The CDR3 nucleotides are TGTGCCACCAGCAGAGATCCCAGGGGCACAGATACGCAGTATTTT. Encoded protein: CATSRDPRGTDTQYF. The whole variable domain, remainder taken from reference TRBV15 and TRBJ2-3, is DAMVIQNPRYQVTQFGKPVTLSCSQTLNHNVMYWYQQKSSQAPKLLFHYYDKDFNNEADTPDNFQSRRPNTSFCFLDIRSPGLGDTAMYLCATSRDPRGTDTQYFGPGTRLTVL.

The chain uses TRBV6-5 and TRBJ2-1, with 10 bases that match TRBD1. The CDR3 loop spans 16 amino acids. Unmatched junction bases numbered 12, after V lost 4 bases and J lost 9 bases. Germline V gene data show CDR1 as MNHEY and CDR2 as SVGAGI. CDR3 sequence reads: CASSLYLGQGWGEQFF. The CDR3 DNA reads as TGTGCCAGCAGTTTATACCTGGGACAGGGGTGGGGTGAGCAGTTCTTC.

The sample holds many counts of this clonotype. V usage is TRBV29-1 and J usage is TRBJ2-1, with 8 bases matching TRBD2. There are 13 residues in the CDR3. Germline assignment: CDR1 SQVTM and CDR2 ANQGSEA. J gave up 8 bases and V 5 bases, and 8 bases lay outside the gene matches. The CDR3 sequence is CSVQRGPTDEQFF. CDR3 coding DNA: TGCAGCGTTCAGCGGGGGCCGACTGATGAGCAGTTCTTC.

This clonotype was counted a few times. The V gene is TRBV27, the J gene TRBJ2-7, with 8 bases lining up with TRBD2. Per the germline V gene, CDR1 is MNHEY and CDR2 is SMNVEV (reference sequence). The CDR3 loop spans 15 amino acids. V lost 5 bases to trimming and J lost 4 bases; unmatched junction nucleotides: 10. The CDR3 coding sequence is TGTGCCAGCAGTGAAGTAGGGACTAGTCGATACGAGCAGTACTTC. It is translated as CASSEVGTSRYEQYF.

The V and J genes are TRBV6-5 and TRBJ1-5; D is unresolved. The germline gives CDR1 MNHEY, CDR2 SVGAGI. This CDR3 contains 14 residues. The V end was cut by 2 bases, the J end by 4 bases, with 9 bases between. Here the CDR3 reads CASSYGVGNQPQHF. The CDR3 DNA reads as TGTGCCAGCAGTTACGGGGTGGGGAATCAGCCCCAGCATTTT.

The genes are TRBV12-3 or TRBV12-4 and TRBJ2-2, with D perhaps TRBD2 (5 bases). Trimming took 6 bases from V and 3 from J, leaving 14 bases between them. The CDR3 has 15 amino acids. The CDR3 loop reads CASRGRGSDTGELFF. CDR3 nucleotide sequence: TGTGCCAGCAGGGGCCGGGGAAGTGACACCGGGGAGCTGTTTTTT.

The V gene is TRBV20-1, the J gene TRBJ1-5; unclear D gene. The CDR3 is 14 amino acids. The ends were cut back, 0 bases at V and 5 bases at J, with 11 bases in the middle. Germline CDR1 reads DFQATT; CDR2 reads SNEGSKA (reference sequence). CDR3 sequence (DNA): TGCAGTGCTAGAGAGGGGATGGGCTATCAGCCCCAGCATTTT. It specifies CSAREGMGYQPQHF.

The table lists this clonotype with many counts. V is TRBV20-1 and J is TRBJ1-5; D call uncertain. The CDR3 runs to 12 residues. Trimming shortened V by 2 bases and J by 4 bases, and 6 bases separated the two germline ends. Germline-derived CDR1 and CDR2 are DFQATT and SNEGSKA (reference sequence). CDR3 bases: TGCAGTGCTAGACCGCATAATCAGCCCCAGCATTTT. Translated, it gives CSARPHNQPQHF.

The sample holds a few counts of this clonotype. J is TRBJ1-5 and V is TRBV10-3, with 9 bases fitting TRBD1. Germline V gene data show CDR1 as ENHRY and CDR2 as SYGVKD. The CDR3 is 17 amino acids. V shed 0 bases, J shed 3 bases, and the junction held 6 bases outside the gene matches. This CDR3 reads CAISESSGTGFNQPQHF. The CDR3 DNA reads TGTGCCATCAGTGAGTCATCCGGGACAGGGTTCAATCAGCCCCAGCATTTT.

In its sample, this clonotype was seen a few times. The chain is built from TRBV6-5 and TRBJ1-4, with no clear D. Germline V lookup: CDR1 MNHEY, CDR2 SVGAGI. V was cut by 3 bases and J by 0 bases, with 2 bases left in between. The CDR3 has 13 residues. The CDR3: CASSYSTNEKLFF. CDR3 coding DNA: TGTGCCAGCAGTTATTCAACTAATGAAAAACTGTTTTTT.

This clonotype showed up just a few times. The gene calls are TRBV10-3 and TRBJ2-5; maybe TRBD1 (6 bases). V lost 11 bases to trimming and J lost 1 base, with 11 bases between them. This CDR3 contains 12 residues. CDR1 ENHRY and CDR2 SYGVKD come from the germline V gene. CDR3 sequence: CAAGTIQETQYF. As DNA, the CDR3 is TGTGCCGCCGGGACAATCCAAGAGACCCAGTACTTC.

This clonotype was picked up a small number of times. The rearrangement uses TRBV20-1 and TRBJ1-5; no reliable D call. Germline assignment: CDR1 DFQATT and CDR2 SNEGSKA (reference sequence). Between the trimmed V and J ends, which lost 3 bases and 5 bases, there was a span of 5 bases. CDR3 size: 11 residues. CDR3 coding DNA: TGCAGTGCTAGCCCCGATCAGCCCCAGCATTTT. The encoded protein is CSASPDQPQHF.

The CDR3 DNA follows: TGTGCCAGCAGTTTTGTACCCGGCGAGCAGTACTTC. This encodes CASSFVPGEQYF. The rearrangement links TRBV12-3 or TRBV12-4 to TRBJ2-7; D remains ambiguous. CDR3 length: 12 residues. V lost 3 bases, J lost 6 bases, and 9 bases lay in between.

The rearrangement links TRBV20-1 to TRBJ2-5; either TRBD1 or TRBD2 may fit D (5 bases each). V shed 6 bases and J shed 5 bases, with 19 bases lying between them. The CDR3 length is 14 residues. Germline CDR1 is DFQATT and CDR2 is SNEGSKA (reference sequence). CDR3 residues: CSAPTGAPRETQYF. CDR3 nucleotide sequence: TGCAGTGCCCCTACCGGGGCCCCACGGGAGACCCAGTACTTC.

This clonotype was counted between two and nine times. The V and J genes are TRBV12-3 or TRBV12-4 and TRBJ2-5, with TRBD2 identical over 7 bases. V shed 6 bases, J shed 5 bases, and the junction held 9 bases outside the gene matches. The CDR3 extends over 14 amino acids. The CDR3 reads CASRRRLAGETQYF. The CDR3 region has the DNA TGTGCCAGCAGGCGACGACTAGCAGGGGAGACCCAGTACTTC.

The V and J genes are TRBV29-1 and TRBJ2-7; 10 nucleotides align to TRBD1. Germline CDR1 reads SQVTM; CDR2 reads ANQGSEA. V was clipped by 7 bases and J by 5 bases; unmatched bases: 11. There are 14 residues in the CDR3. CDR3 bases: TGCAGCGCACGACCGGGACAGGGGTCACACGAGCAGTACTTC. As protein: CSARPGQGSHEQYF.

The V and J genes are TRBV6-5 and TRBJ1-1; 11 bases agree with TRBD1. Per the germline V gene, CDR1 is MNHEY and CDR2 is SVGAGI. The CDR3 spans 18 residues. Trimming cost V 5 bases and J 4 bases; bases outside gene matches: 15. CDR3 coding DNA: TGTGCCAGCAGTAACGGACAGGGGGCTTATATTTTCGGCACTGAAGCTTTCTTT. This codes for CASSNGQGAYIFGTEAFF.

This chain links TRBV7-9 with TRBJ1-3; D ambiguous. Germline V CDR1 and CDR2: SEHNR, FQNEAQ (reference sequence). V lost 4 bases, J lost 1 base, and 11 bases lay in between. This CDR3 has 15 amino acids. The CDR3 reads CASSSPSGSGNTIYF. The CDR3, as DNA: TGTGCCAGCAGCTCCCCTAGTGGGTCTGGAAACACCATATATTTT.

This chain links TRBV12-3 or TRBV12-4 with TRBJ1-3; the match to TRBD1 covers 7 bases. The CDR3 totals 14 residues. The ends lost 4 bases at V and 4 bases at J; junction bases unmatched: 4. CDR3 sequence: CASSSTGYGNTIYF. The CDR3 DNA reads as TGTGCCAGCAGTTCGACAGGGTACGGAAACACCATATATTTT.

The rearrangement joins TRBV14 to TRBJ2-7; 8 positions agree with TRBD1. Losses at the gene ends were 11 bases for V and 6 bases for J; bases not matched to a gene: 9. This CDR3 contains 12 residues. Germline CDR1 reads SGHDN; CDR2 reads FVKESK. This chain's CDR3 is CAARDRSAEQYF. CDR3 coding DNA: TGTGCCGCACGGGACAGGTCGGCCGAGCAGTACTTC.

The sample holds a few counts of this clonotype. V is TRBV12-3 or TRBV12-4 and J is TRBJ2-7; maybe TRBD1 (6 bases). The CDR3 is made up of 14 amino acids. V lost 5 bases, J lost 3 bases, and 14 bases lay in between. The CDR3 sequence is CASSPAGAVYEQYF. As DNA, the CDR3 is TGTGCCAGCAGTCCAGCAGGGGCTGTCTACGAGCAGTACTTC.